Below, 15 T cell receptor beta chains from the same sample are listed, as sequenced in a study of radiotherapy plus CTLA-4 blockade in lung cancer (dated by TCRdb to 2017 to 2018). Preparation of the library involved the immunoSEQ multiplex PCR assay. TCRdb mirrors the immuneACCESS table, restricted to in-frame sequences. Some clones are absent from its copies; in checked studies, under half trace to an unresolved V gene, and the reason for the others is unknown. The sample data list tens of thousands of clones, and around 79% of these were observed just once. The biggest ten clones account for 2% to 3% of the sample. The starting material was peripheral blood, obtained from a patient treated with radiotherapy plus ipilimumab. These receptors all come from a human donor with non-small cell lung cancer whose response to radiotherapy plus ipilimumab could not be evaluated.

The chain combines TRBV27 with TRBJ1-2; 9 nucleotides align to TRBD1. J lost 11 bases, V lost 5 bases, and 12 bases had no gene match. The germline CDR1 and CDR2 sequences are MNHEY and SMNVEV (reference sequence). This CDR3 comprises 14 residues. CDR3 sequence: CASSRAGQGTRYTF. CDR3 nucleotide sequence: TGTGCCAGCAGTCGCGCGGGACAGGGAACAAGGTACACCTTC.

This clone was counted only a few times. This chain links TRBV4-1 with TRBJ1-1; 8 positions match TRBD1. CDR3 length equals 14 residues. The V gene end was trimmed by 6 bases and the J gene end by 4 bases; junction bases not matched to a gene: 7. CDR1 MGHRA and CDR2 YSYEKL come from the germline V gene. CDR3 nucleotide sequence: TGCGCCAGCAGATTGGGGCAGGGGGCCACTGAAGCTTTCTTT. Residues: CASRLGQGATEAFF.

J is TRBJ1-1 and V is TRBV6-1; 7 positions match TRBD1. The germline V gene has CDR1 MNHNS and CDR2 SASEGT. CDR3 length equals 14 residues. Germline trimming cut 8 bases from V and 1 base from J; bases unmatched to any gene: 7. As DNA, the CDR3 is TGTGCCAGCCGAAGGACAGGTCGGAACACTGAAGCTTTCTTT. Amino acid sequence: CASRRTGRNTEAFF.

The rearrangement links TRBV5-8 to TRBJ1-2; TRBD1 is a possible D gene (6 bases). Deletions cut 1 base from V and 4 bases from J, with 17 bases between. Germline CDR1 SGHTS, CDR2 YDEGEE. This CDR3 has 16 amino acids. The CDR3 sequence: CASSLTGSPSTYGYTF. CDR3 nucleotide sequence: TGTGCCAGCAGCTTGACAGGGAGTCCCTCTACCTATGGCTACACCTTC. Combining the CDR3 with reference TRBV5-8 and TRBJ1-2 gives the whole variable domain EAGVTQSPTHLIKTRGQQATLRCSPISGHTSVYWYQQALGLGLQFLLWYDEGEERNRGNFPPRFSGRQFPNYSSELNVNALELEDSALYLCASSLTGSPSTYGYTFGSGTRLTVV.

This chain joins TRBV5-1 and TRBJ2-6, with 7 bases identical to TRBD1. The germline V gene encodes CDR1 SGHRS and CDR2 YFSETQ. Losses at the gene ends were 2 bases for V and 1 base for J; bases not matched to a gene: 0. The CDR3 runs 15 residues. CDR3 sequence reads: CASSLQGSGANVLTF. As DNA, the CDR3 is TGCGCCAGCAGCTTACAGGGGTCTGGGGCCAACGTCCTGACTTTC.

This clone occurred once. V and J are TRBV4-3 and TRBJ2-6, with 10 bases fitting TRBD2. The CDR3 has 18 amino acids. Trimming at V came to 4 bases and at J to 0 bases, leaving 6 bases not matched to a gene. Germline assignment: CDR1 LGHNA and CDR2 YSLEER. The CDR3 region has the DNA TGCGCCAGCAGCCCAGAACTAGCGGGGAACTCTGGGGCCAACGTCCTGACTTTC. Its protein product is CASSPELAGNSGANVLTF.

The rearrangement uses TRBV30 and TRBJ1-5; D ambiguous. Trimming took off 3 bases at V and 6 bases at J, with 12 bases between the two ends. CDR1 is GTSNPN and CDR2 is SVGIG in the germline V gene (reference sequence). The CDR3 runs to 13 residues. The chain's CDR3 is CAWSSGDVQPQHF. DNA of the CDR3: TGTGCCTGGAGCAGCGGGGATGTTCAGCCCCAGCATTTT.

CDR3 loop: CASSLGRGEQFF. DNA for the CDR3: TGTGCCAGTAGTCTCGGTAGGGGCGAGCAGTTCTTC. The chain employs TRBV19 and TRBJ2-1; a possible D gene is TRBD1 (5 bases). Germline V CDR1 and CDR2: LNHDA, SQIVND (reference sequence). This CDR3 has 12 amino acids. V was clipped by 5 bases and J by 10 bases, with 12 bases between them.

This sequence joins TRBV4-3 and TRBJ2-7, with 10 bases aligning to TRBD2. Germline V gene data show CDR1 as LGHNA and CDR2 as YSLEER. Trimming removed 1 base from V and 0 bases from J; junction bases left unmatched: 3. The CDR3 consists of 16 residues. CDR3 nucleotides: TGCGCCAGCAGCCAAGTAGCGGGGGGTAGCTCCTACGAGCAGTACTTC. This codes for CASSQVAGGSSYEQYF.

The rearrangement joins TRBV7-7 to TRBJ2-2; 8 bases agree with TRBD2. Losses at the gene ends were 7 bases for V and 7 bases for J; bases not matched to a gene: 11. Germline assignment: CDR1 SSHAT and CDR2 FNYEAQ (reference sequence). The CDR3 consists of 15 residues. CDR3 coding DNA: TGTGCCAGCATGTTAGCGGGGCCGCGGGGCGGGGAGCTGTTTTTT. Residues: CASMLAGPRGGELFF.

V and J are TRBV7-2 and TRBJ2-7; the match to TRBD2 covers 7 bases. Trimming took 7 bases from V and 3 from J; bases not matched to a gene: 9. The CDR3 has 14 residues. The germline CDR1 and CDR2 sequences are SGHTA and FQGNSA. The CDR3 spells CASTRGRGVYEQYF. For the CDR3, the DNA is TGTGCCAGCACCCGGGGGAGGGGAGTCTACGAGCAGTACTTC.

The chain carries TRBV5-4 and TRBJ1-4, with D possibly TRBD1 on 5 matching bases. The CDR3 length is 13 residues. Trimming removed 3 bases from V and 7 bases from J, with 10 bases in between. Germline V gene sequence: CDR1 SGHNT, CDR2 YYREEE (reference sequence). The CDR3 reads CASSWDSGEKLFF. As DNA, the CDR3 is TGTGCCAGCAGCTGGGACTCTGGTGAAAAACTGTTTTTT.

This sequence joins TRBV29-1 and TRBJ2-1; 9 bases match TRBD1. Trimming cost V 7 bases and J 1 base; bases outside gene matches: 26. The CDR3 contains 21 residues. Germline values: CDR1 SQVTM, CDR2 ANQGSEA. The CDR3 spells CSALVDRGPIPFGFSYNEQFF. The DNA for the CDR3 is TGCAGCGCACTAGTGGACAGGGGACCCATCCCGTTTGGGTTTTCCTACAATGAGCAGTTCTTC.

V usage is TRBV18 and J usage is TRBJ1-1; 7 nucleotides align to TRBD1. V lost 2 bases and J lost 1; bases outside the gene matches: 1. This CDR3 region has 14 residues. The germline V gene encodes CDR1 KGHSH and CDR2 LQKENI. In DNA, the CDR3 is TGTGCCAGCTCACCAAGACAGGGGAACACTGAAGCTTTCTTT. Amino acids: CASSPRQGNTEAFF.

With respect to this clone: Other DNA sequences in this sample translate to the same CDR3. The CDR3 coding sequence is TGCGCCAGCAGCTTGAATGGAGGAAATCAGCCCCAGCATTTT. It translates to CASSLNGGNQPQHF. The V and J genes are TRBV5-1 and TRBJ1-5; no clear D. V was shortened by 1 base and J by 4 bases, with 9 bases between the two germline ends. Germline CDR1 is SGHRS and CDR2 is YFSETQ. The CDR3 has 14 residues.